Ten or more counts support the clone carrying this TCR beta chain. No antigen is known for it. At one of its ends the junction is not consistent with the germline gene, which may arise from a read error. TCRdb independently ran MiXCR on the RT-PCR reads; one entry per CDR3 protein. The sample lists around 530,000 distinct CDR3 sequences, 10% to 15% occurring once. This entry comes from a study of response to subunit inactivated influenza vaccine. The CDR3 has 13 residues. The V gene's germline CDR1 is SGHDT and CDR2 YYEEEE. Study observations and caveats: With each seasonal influenza vaccination, the authors suggested, few new T cells are recruited.

The TCR sequence derives from a man aged 50-59 years who received an inactivated influenza vaccine. Sequenced here: PBMCs from blood, sampled on the day of vaccination. The V gene is TRBV5-6, the J gene TRBJ2-7; TRBD1 matches at 7 bases. For the CDR3, the DNA is TGTGCCAGCAGCTTGGGGACAGGCGTGGGTTGGCACTTC. It yields the protein CASSLGTGVGWHF.